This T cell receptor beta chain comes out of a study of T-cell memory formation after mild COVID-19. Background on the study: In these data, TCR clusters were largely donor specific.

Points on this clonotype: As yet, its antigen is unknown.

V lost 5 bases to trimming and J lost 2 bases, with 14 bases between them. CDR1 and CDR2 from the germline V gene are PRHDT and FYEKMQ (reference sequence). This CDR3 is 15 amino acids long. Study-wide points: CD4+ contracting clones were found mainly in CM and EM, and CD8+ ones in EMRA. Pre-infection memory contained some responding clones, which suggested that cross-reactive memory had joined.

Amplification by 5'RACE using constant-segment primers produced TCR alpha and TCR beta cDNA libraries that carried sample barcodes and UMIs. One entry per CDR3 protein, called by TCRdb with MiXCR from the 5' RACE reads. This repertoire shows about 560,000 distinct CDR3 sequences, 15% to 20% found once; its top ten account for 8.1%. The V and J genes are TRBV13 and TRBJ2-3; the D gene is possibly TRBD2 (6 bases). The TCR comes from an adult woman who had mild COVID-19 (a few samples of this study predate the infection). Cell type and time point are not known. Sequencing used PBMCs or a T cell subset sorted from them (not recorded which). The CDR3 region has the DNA TGTGCCAGCAGCCCAAATCCGGGAGACACAGATACGCAGTATTTT. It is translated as CASSPNPGDTDTQYF.